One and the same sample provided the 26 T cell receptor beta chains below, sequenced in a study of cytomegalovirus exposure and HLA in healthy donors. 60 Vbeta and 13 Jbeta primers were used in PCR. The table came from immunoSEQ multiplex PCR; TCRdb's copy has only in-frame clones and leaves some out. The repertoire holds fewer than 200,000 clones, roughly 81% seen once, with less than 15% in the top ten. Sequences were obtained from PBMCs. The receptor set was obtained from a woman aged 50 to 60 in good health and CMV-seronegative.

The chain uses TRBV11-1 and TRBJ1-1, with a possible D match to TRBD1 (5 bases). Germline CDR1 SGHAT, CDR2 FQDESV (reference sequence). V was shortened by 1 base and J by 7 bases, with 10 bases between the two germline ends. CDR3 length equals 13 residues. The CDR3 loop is CASSLVGGVEAFF. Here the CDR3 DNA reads TGTGCCAGCAGCTTAGTAGGAGGGGTTGAAGCTTTCTTT.

The CDR3 nucleotides read TGTGCCAGCAGCTCCCCAACCGAGGGGGATGGCTACACCTTC. It yields the protein CASSSPTEGDGYTF. The chain recombines TRBV5-4 with TRBJ1-2; possible D gene TRBD1, 6 bases. CDR1 and CDR2 (germline): SGHNT, YYREEE (reference sequence). The CDR3 runs 14 residues. V was shortened by 3 bases and J by 6 bases, with 15 bases between the two germline ends.

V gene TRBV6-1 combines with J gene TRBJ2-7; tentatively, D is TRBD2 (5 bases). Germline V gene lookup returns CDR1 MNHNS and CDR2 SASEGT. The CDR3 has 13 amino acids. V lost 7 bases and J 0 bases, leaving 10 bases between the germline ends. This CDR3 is CASMDGSSYEQYF. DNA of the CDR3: TGTGCCAGCATGGATGGGAGCTCCTACGAGCAGTACTTC.

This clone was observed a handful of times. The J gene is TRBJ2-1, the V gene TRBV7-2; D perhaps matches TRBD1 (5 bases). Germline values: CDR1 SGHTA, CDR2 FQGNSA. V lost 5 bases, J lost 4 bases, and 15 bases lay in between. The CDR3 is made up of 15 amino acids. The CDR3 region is CASSTTGRDYNEQFF. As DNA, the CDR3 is TGTGCCAGCAGCACCACAGGAAGGGATTACAATGAGCAGTTCTTC.

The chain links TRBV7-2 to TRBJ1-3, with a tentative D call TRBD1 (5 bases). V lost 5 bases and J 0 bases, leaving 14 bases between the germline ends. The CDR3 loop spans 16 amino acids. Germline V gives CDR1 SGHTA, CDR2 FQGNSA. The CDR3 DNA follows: TGTGCCAGCAGCGCGCGTTGGGGCCTCTCTGGAAACACCATATATTTT. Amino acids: CASSARWGLSGNTIYF.

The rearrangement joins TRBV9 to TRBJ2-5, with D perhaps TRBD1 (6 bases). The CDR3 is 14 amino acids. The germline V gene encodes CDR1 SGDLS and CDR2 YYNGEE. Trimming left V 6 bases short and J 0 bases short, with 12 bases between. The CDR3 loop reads CASTPGHHQETQYF. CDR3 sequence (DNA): TGTGCCAGCACCCCGGGACACCACCAAGAGACCCAGTACTTC.

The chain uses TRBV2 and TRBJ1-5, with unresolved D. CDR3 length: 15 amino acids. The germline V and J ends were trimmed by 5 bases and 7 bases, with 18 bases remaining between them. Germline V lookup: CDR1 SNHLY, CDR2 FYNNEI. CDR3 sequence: CASSSQNSLNQPQHF. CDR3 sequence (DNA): TGTGCCAGCAGTTCTCAGAACAGTCTGAACCAGCCCCAGCATTTT.

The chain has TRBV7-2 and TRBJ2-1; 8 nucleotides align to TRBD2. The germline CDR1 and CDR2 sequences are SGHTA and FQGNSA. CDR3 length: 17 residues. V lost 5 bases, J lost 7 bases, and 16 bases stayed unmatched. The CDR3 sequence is CASSEPIGLASQNEQFF. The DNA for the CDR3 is TGTGCCAGCAGCGAGCCAATCGGACTAGCTAGTCAAAATGAGCAGTTCTTC. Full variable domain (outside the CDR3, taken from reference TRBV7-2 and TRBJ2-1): GAGVSQSPSNKVTEKGKDVELRCDPISGHTALYWYRQSLGQGLEFLIYFQGNSAPDKSGLPSDRFSAERTGGSVSTLTIQRTQQEDSAVYLCASSEPIGLASQNEQFFGPGTRLTVL.

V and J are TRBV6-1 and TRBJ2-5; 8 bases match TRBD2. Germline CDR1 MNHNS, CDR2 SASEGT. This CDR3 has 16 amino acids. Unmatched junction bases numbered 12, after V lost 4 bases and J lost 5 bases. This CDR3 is CASSARSGRGPETQYF. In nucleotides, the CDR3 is TGTGCCAGCAGTGCTCGGTCCGGGAGGGGTCCGGAGACCCAGTACTTC.

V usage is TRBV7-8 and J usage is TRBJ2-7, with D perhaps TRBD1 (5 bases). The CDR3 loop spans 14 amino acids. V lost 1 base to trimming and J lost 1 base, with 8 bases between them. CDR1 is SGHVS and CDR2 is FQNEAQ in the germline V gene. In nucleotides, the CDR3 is TGTGCCAGCAGCTTAGGGGGCTTTTCCTACGAGCAGTACTTC. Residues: CASSLGGFSYEQYF.

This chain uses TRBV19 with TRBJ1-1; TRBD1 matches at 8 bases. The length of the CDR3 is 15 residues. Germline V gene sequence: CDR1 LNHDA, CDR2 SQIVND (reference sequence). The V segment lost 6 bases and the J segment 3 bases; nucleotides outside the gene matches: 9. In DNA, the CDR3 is TGTGCCAGTAGGCCCAGGGGGCGCGAGGACACTGAAGCTTTCTTT. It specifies CASRPRGREDTEAFF.

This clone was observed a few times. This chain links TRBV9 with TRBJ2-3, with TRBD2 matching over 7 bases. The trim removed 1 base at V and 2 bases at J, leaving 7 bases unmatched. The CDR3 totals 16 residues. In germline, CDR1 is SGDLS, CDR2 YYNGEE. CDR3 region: CASSVMGRGVTDTQYF. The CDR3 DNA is TGTGCCAGCAGCGTAATGGGTCGGGGGGTCACAGATACGCAGTATTTT.

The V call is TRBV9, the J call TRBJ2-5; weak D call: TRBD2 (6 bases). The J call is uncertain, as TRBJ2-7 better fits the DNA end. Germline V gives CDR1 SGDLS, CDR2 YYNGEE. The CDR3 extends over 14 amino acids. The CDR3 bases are TGTGCCAGCAGCGTCGGGAGTGCTGACTACGAGCAGTACTTC. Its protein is CASSVGSADYEQYF.

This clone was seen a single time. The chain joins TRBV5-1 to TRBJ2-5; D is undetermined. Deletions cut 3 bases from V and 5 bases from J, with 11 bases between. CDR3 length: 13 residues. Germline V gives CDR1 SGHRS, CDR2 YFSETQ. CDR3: CASSSTGWETQYF. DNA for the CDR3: TGCGCCAGCAGCTCCACCGGGTGGGAGACCCAGTACTTC. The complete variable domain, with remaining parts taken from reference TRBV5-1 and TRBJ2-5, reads KAGVTQTPRYLIKTRGQQVTLSCSPISGHRSVSWYQQTPGQGLQFLFEYFSETQRNKGNFPGRFSGRQFSNSRSEMNVSTLELGDSALYLCASSSTGWETQYFGPGTRLLVL.

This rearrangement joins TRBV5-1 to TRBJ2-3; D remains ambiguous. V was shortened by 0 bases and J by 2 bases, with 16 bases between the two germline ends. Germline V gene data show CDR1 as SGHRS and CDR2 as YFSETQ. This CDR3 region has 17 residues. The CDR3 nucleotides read TGCGCCAGCAGCTTGGCCGGGTCAGAACCAAACACAGATACGCAGTATTTT. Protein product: CASSLAGSEPNTDTQYF.

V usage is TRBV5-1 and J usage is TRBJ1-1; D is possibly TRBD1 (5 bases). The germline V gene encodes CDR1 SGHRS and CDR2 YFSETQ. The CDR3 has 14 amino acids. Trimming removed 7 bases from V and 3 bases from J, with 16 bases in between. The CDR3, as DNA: TGCGCCAGCGGACCCCAGGGATCCGACACTGAAGCTTTCTTT. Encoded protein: CASGPQGSDTEAFF.

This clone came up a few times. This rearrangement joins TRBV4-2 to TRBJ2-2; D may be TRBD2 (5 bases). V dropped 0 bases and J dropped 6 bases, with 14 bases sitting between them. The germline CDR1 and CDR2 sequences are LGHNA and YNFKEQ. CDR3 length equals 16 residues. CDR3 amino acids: CASSQDSWENSGELFF. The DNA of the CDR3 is TGTGCCAGCAGCCAAGACTCCTGGGAGAATTCCGGGGAGCTGTTTTTT.

In DNA form, the CDR3 reads TGTGCCAGCTCAGACCCCCCTAGCTACGAGCAGTACTTC. This codes for CASSDPPSYEQYF. V is TRBV18 and J is TRBJ2-7; D remains ambiguous. The V gene's germline CDR1 is KGHSH and CDR2 LQKENI. The length of the CDR3 is 13 residues. V gave up 5 bases and J gave up 3 bases, with 11 bases separating them.

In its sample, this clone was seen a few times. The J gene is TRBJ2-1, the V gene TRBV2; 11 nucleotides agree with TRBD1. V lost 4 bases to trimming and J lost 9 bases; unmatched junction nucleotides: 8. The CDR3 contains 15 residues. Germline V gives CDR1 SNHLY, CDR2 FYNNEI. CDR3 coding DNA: TGTGCCAGCAGTGCCGGGACAGGGGGTCAAGGTGAGCAGTTCTTC. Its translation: CASSAGTGGQGEQFF. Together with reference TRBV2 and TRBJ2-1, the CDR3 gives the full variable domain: EPEVTQTPSHQVTQMGQEVILRCVPISNHLYFYWYRQILGQKVEFLVSFYNNEISEKSEIFDDQFSVERPDGSNFTLKIRSTKLEDSAMYFCASSAGTGGQGEQFFGPGTRLTVL.

CDR3 in amino acids: CATSREVGGPYGYTF. CDR3 DNA sequence: TGTGCCACCAGCAGAGAGGTAGGGGGACCGTATGGCTACACCTTC. The rearrangement joins TRBV15 to TRBJ1-2; possibly TRBD1 for D (6 bases). Germline V gene data show CDR1 as LNHNV and CDR2 as YYDKDF (reference sequence). This CDR3 contains 15 residues. V dropped 0 bases and J dropped 5 bases, with 13 bases sitting between them.

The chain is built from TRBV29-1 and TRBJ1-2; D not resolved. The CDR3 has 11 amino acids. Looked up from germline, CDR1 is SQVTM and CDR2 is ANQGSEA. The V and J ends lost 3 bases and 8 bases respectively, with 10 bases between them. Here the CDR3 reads CSVEWQEGYTF. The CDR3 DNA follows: TGCAGCGTTGAGTGGCAGGAAGGCTACACCTTC. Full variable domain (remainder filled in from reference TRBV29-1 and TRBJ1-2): SAVISQKPSRDICQRGTSLTIQCQVDSQVTMMFWYRQQPGQSLTLIATANQGSEATYESGFVIDKFPISRPNLTFSTLTVSNMSPEDSSIYLCSVEWQEGYTFGSGTRLTVV.

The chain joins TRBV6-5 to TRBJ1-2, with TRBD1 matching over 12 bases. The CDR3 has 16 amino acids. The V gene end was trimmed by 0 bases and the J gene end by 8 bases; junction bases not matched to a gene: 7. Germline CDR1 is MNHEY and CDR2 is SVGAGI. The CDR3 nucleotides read TGTGCCAGCAGTTACTCAGGGGGACAGGGGGCAGAGGGCTACACCTTC. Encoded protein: CASSYSGGQGAEGYTF.

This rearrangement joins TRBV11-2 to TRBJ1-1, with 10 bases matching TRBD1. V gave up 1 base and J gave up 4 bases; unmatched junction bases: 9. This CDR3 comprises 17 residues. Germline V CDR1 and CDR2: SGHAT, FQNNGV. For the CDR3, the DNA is TGTGCCAGCAGCTTAGGCTGGACAGGGGGATGGATCACTGAAGCTTTCTTT. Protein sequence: CASSLGWTGGWITEAFF.

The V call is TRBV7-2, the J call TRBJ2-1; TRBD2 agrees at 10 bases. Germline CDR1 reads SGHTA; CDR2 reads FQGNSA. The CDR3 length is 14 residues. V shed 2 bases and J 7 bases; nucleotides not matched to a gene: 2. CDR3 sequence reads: CASSLLAGANEQFF. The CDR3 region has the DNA TGTGCCAGCAGCTTACTAGCGGGGGCTAATGAGCAGTTCTTC.

CDR3 bases: TGTGCCAGCAGTCCCCGGGGAGGGCTGAGCTCCTACGAGCAGTACTTC. This gives the protein CASSPRGGLSSYEQYF. This sequence joins TRBV28 and TRBJ2-7; TRBD2 matches at 7 bases. This CDR3 is built from 16 residues. Germline values: CDR1 MDHEN, CDR2 SYDVKM. The J segment lost 0 bases and the V segment lost 5 bases, leaving 10 bases of the junction unmatched.

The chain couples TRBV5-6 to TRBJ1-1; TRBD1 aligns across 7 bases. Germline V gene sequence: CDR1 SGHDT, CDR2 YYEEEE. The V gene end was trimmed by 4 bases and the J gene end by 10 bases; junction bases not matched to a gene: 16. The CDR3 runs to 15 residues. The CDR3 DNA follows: TGTGCCAGCAGCCGAGATCCTGACAGGGTTGATGGAGCTTTCTTT. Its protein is CASSRDPDRVDGAFF.